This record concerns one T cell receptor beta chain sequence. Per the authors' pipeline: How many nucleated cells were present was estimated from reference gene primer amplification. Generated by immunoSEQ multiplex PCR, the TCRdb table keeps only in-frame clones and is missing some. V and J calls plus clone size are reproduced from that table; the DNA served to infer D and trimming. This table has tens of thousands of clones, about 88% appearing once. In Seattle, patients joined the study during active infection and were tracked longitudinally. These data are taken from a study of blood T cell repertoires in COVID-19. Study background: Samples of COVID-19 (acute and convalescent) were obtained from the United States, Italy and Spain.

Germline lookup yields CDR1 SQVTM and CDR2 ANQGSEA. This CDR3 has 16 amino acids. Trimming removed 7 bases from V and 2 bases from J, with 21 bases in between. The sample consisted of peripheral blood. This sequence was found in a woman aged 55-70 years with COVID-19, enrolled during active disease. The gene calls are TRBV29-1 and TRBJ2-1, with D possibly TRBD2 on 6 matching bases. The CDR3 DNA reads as TGCAGCGCATCTAGCTTCGGGACTGCCACCTACAATGAGCAGTTCTTC. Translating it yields CSASSFGTATYNEQFF.